Shown below are 14 T cell receptor beta chains from a single sample sequenced in a study of T cell responses to AZD1222 COVID-19 vaccine. Only in-frame clones appear in the TCRdb table, and some are missing; sequencing was by immunoSEQ multiplex PCR. There are 120,000 or so clones in the sample; roughly 84% occur only once, and roughly 1.3% lies in the top ten. The sample here was peripheral blood, taken on day 0 of AZD1222 vaccination. These receptors originate from an adult in good health.

In this sample, this clone turned up once. The V call is TRBV6-2 or TRBV6-3, the J call TRBJ2-5; D not certain. Germline CDR1 reads MNHEY; CDR2 reads SVGEGT. Trimming removed 6 bases at V and 2 bases at J, with 13 bases between. The CDR3 runs 14 residues. The CDR3 spells CASSIHPQQETQYF. DNA of the CDR3: TGTGCCAGCAGCATTCACCCCCAACAAGAGACCCAGTACTTC.

This rearrangement joins TRBV23-1 to TRBJ1-5; the D is unclear. TRBV23-1 is an open reading frame whose function is uncertain. Trimming stripped 0 bases from V and 2 bases from J, with 14 bases between. The CDR3 totals 17 residues. The DNA of the CDR3 is TGCGCCAGCAGTCAATCGGGGATTCCGACCGGCAATCAGCCCCAGCATTTT. Protein sequence: CASSQSGIPTGNQPQHF.

V usage is TRBV7-8 and J usage is TRBJ1-1; TRBD1 is a possible D gene (6 bases). This CDR3 is 15 amino acids long. Germline values: CDR1 SGHVS, CDR2 FQNEAQ. V gave up 1 base and J gave up 3 bases, with 12 bases separating them. This CDR3 reads CASSLEGGVHTEAFF. The DNA of the CDR3 is TGTGCCAGCAGCTTAGAGGGGGGGGTCCACACTGAAGCTTTCTTT.

The chain couples TRBV6-4 to TRBJ1-1; 7 bases align to TRBD1. CDR1 is MRHNA, CDR2 SNTAGT, per germline. The CDR3 is 14 residues long. The junction had 11 bases not matched to a gene; V was cut back by 2 bases and J by 11 bases. This CDR3 reads CASSDGRDRVGAFF. CDR3 sequence (DNA): TGTGCCAGCAGTGACGGTCGGGACAGAGTAGGGGCTTTCTTT.

J is TRBJ1-1 and V is TRBV6-5; 8 nucleotides agree with TRBD1. The J segment lost 6 bases and the V segment lost 10 bases, leaving 10 bases of the junction unmatched. This CDR3 is built from 13 residues. CDR1 is MNHEY, CDR2 SVGAGI, per germline. This CDR3 is CATIQGASAEAFF. For the CDR3, the DNA is TGTGCCACCATCCAGGGGGCTTCGGCTGAAGCTTTCTTT.

The V call is TRBV3-1 (or the pseudogene TRBV3-2), the J call TRBJ1-1; a weak D match, TRBD1 (5 bases). The CDR3 loop spans 14 amino acids. Germline-derived CDR1 and CDR2 are LGHDT and YNNKEL (reference sequence). Deletions cut 6 bases from V and 1 base from J, with 12 bases between. The CDR3 here is CASSFGGENTEAFF. As DNA, the CDR3 is TGTGCCAGCAGTTTCGGGGGGGAGAACACTGAAGCTTTCTTT.

The genes are TRBV7-8 and TRBJ2-3, with 8 positions matching TRBD2. The CDR3 covers 15 residues. The junction had 4 bases not matched to a gene; V was cut back by 5 bases and J by 0 bases. Germline V gene data show CDR1 as SGHVS and CDR2 as FQNEAQ. CDR3 in amino acids: CASSPGGISTDTQYF. The CDR3, as DNA: TGTGCCAGCAGCCCGGGGGGGATTAGCACAGATACGCAGTATTTT.

The gene calls are TRBV9 and TRBJ1-1; TRBD1 is a possible D gene (6 bases). V was clipped by 4 bases and J by 1 base, with 8 bases between them. This CDR3 is built from 13 residues. Germline V CDR1 and CDR2: SGDLS, YYNGEE. In DNA form, the CDR3 reads TGTGCCAGCAGCCCAGGGGCGAACACTGAAGCTTTCTTT. This gives the protein CASSPGANTEAFF.

V and J are TRBV5-1 and TRBJ2-1; 9 bases match TRBD2. Germline lookup yields CDR1 SGHRS and CDR2 YFSETQ. The CDR3 covers 14 residues. The ends lost 4 bases at V and 7 bases at J; junction bases unmatched: 6. In DNA form, the CDR3 reads TGCGCCAGCAGCCCGAGCGGGGGGAGGAATGAGCAGTTCTTC. It codes for CASSPSGGRNEQFF.

This clone was observed a handful of times. The V gene is TRBV3-1 (or the pseudogene TRBV3-2), the J gene TRBJ1-2; the D gene is possibly TRBD1 (5 bases). Germline CDR1 reads LGHDT; CDR2 reads YNNKEL (reference sequence). The CDR3 covers 14 residues. The germline V and J ends were trimmed by 7 bases and 4 bases, with 16 bases remaining between them. CDR3 region: CASTSSGAAYGYTF. DNA of the CDR3: TGTGCCAGCACCTCAAGTGGGGCCGCCTATGGCTACACCTTC.

The chain couples TRBV2 to TRBJ2-1; a weak D match, TRBD2 (6 bases). Per the germline V gene, CDR1 is SNHLY and CDR2 is FYNNEI. Trimming pared 6 bases from V and 10 bases from J, leaving 10 bases between. This CDR3 comprises 11 residues. The CDR3, as DNA: TGTGCCAGCAGGGGGGGTGTAGAGCAGTTCTTC. Protein sequence: CASRGGVEQFF. Drawing the rest from reference TRBV2 and TRBJ2-1, the complete variable domain is EPEVTQTPSHQVTQMGQEVILRCVPISNHLYFYWYRQILGQKVEFLVSFYNNEISEKSEIFDDQFSVERPDGSNFTLKIRSTKLEDSAMYFCASRGGVEQFFGPGTRLTVL.

V and J are TRBV29-1 and TRBJ1-1, with D unclear. This CDR3 has 15 amino acids. Germline CDR1 SQVTM, CDR2 ANQGSEA. V lost 3 bases and J lost 6, with 20 bases in between. CDR3 coding DNA: TGCAGCGTTGACGAATTTCCGTACAGAACGTCTGAAGCTTTCTTT. Its translation: CSVDEFPYRTSEAFF.

This clone was observed once. The genes are TRBV19 and TRBJ1-5; unclear D gene. Trimming took 5 bases from V and 4 from J, leaving 9 bases between them. CDR1 LNHDA and CDR2 SQIVND come from the germline V gene (reference sequence). The CDR3 totals 13 residues. This CDR3 is CASSYSNNQPQHF. DNA for the CDR3: TGTGCCAGTAGTTACTCAAATAATCAGCCCCAGCATTTT.

Comment on this clone: Other DNA sequences within the sample encode an identical CDR3. The CDR3 DNA reads as TGTGCCAGCAGTTATGGGGAGACCCAGTACTTC. Amino acids: CASSYGETQYF. This rearrangement joins TRBV6-2 or TRBV6-3 to TRBJ2-5; D call uncertain. This CDR3 has 11 residues. Germline V gene sequence: CDR1 MNHEY, CDR2 SVGEGT. The V end was cut by 3 bases, the J end by 5 bases, with 4 bases between.